This entry lists 18 T cell receptor beta chains sequenced from one sample in a study of T cell repertoires in cytomegalovirus infection. These receptors are not linked to any known antigen. TCRdb reprocessed the reads with MiXCR, giving one entry per CDR3 protein. The data show roughly 800,000 distinct CDR3 sequences, with under 35% seen just once and less than 15% held by the top ten. The sequencing used cultured CD8+ T cells from PBMCs, collected from culture after CMV antigen stimulation. Source of these receptors: a human donor in good health (CMV status not recorded). Some clones in this sample may be carry-over from other donors' samples.

The rearrangement joins TRBV6-6 to TRBJ2-3, with D perhaps matching TRBD1 (5 bases). CDR1 and CDR2 from the germline V gene are MNHNY and SVGAGI (reference sequence). The V end was cut by 6 bases, the J end by 1 base, with 14 bases between. The length of the CDR3 is 15 residues. For the CDR3, the DNA is TGTGCCAGCAGCTCCTCAGGCAGGGGCACAGATACGCAGTATTTT. Encoded protein: CASSSSGRGTDTQYF.

This clonotype appeared a few times. V usage is TRBV6-1 and J usage is TRBJ1-4; a possible D gene is TRBD1 (6 bases). Germline CDR1 MNHNS, CDR2 SASEGT. The V and J ends lost 3 bases and 7 bases respectively, with 12 bases between them. The CDR3 is 14 residues long. The CDR3 DNA reads as TGTGCCAGCAGTGACTGGGGGGCGAGTGAAAAACTGTTTTTT. Protein product: CASSDWGASEKLFF.

This clonotype was counted between two and nine times. V usage is TRBV9 and J usage is TRBJ2-1; D tentatively reads TRBD1 or TRBD2 (7 bases each). Trimming cost V 0 bases and J 4 bases, with 14 bases left between them. Germline values: CDR1 SGDLS, CDR2 YYNGEE. The CDR3 is made up of 16 amino acids. The CDR3 nucleotides are TGTGCCAGCAGCGTAGATGGCAGGGGGGGTTACAATGAGCAGTTCTTC. It yields the protein CASSVDGRGGYNEQFF.

The chain joins TRBV6-6 to TRBJ1-4; D gene ambiguous. V was clipped by 6 bases and J by 8 bases, with 19 bases between them. The germline V gene has CDR1 MNHNY and CDR2 SVGAGI (reference sequence). This CDR3 has 15 amino acids. CDR3: CASRLYGFTEEKLFF. The CDR3, as DNA: TGTGCCAGCAGGTTATACGGGTTCACGGAGGAAAAACTGTTTTTT.

The chain recombines TRBV6-5 with TRBJ2-2, with D perhaps matching TRBD2 (7 bases). CDR1 and CDR2 from the germline V gene are MNHEY and SVGAGI. Trimming removed 0 bases at V and 2 bases at J, with 10 bases between. The CDR3 runs 16 residues. As DNA, the CDR3 is TGTGCCAGCAGTTACTCCCCGGGGGGCAACACCGGGGAGCTGTTTTTT. Translated, it gives CASSYSPGGNTGELFF.

This clonotype was observed at least ten times. This chain connects TRBV19 to TRBJ2-1; 7 nucleotides match TRBD2. The V and J ends lost 1 base and 0 bases, in that order; junction bases with no gene match: 0. The germline V gene has CDR1 LNHDA and CDR2 SQIVND (reference sequence). The length of the CDR3 is 15 residues. The CDR3 bases are TGTGCCAGTAGTATAGCTAGCGGCTCCTACAATGAGCAGTTCTTC. Translating it yields CASSIASGSYNEQFF.

The CDR3 spells CASSPRTASYEQYF. The CDR3 coding sequence is TGTGCCAGCAGCCCCAGGACAGCTTCCTACGAGCAGTACTTC. J is TRBJ2-7 and V is TRBV7-6, with TRBD1 as a possible D gene (6 bases). V was clipped by 5 bases and J by 1 base, with 12 bases between them. CDR1 is SGHVS, CDR2 FNYEAQ, per germline. CDR3 length: 14 amino acids.

A few counts support this clonotype. CDR3 sequence reads: CASSFGEEDTQYF. CDR3 nucleotide sequence: TGTGCCAGCAGCTTTGGAGAGGAGGATACGCAGTATTTT. This chain uses TRBV7-6 with TRBJ2-3; D is unresolved. V was pared by 3 bases and J by 6 bases, with 10 bases between. This CDR3 is 13 amino acids long. Germline V gene lookup returns CDR1 SGHVS and CDR2 FNYEAQ.

In the case of this clonotype: A read error may explain this, as a much larger clone is one base away. The chain is built from TRBV7-3 and TRBJ1-2; TRBD1 matches 9 bases. Germline CDR1 and CDR2: SGHTA and FQGTGA. This CDR3 contains 16 residues. Trimming at V came to 5 bases and at J to 4 bases, leaving 11 bases not matched to a gene. The chain's CDR3 is CASSPTLGQGSYGYTF. The CDR3 bases are TGTGCCAGCAGCCCTACACTGGGACAGGGTTCCTATGGCTACACCTTC.

The rearrangement links TRBV12-3 or TRBV12-4 to TRBJ2-7; 10 bases align to TRBD2. Trimming at V came to 6 bases and at J to 2 bases, leaving 10 bases not matched to a gene. This CDR3 contains 16 residues. This CDR3 is CASSSFSGGFPYEQYF. CDR3 coding DNA: TGTGCCAGCAGCTCCTTTAGCGGGGGGTTTCCCTACGAGCAGTACTTC.

The chain combines TRBV9 with TRBJ2-7, with D maybe TRBD1 (6 bases). The CDR3 spans 15 residues. The germline V and J ends were trimmed by 0 bases and 1 base, with 11 bases remaining between them. CDR1 is SGDLS, CDR2 YYNGEE, per germline. CDR3 bases: TGTGCCAGCAGCGTAGGGAACAGGGCGTCCTACGAGCAGTACTTC. This codes for CASSVGNRASYEQYF.

This clonotype has only one observation. The rearrangement links TRBV7-3 to TRBJ2-7; possibly TRBD1 or TRBD2 for D (5 bases each). The CDR3 loop spans 13 amino acids. With 6 bases removed from V and 0 bases from J, the gap between germline ends came to 9 bases. In germline, CDR1 is SGHTA, CDR2 FQGTGA. The CDR3 region has the DNA TGTGCCAGCAGGCCCGGGGCCTCCTACGAGCAGTACTTC. Protein sequence: CASRPGASYEQYF.

This clonotype has a count of ten or more. The J gene is TRBJ2-3, the V gene TRBV7-8, with 11 bases that match TRBD1. The CDR3 runs to 16 residues. Trimming took 5 bases from V and 4 from J; bases not matched to a gene: 8. CDR1 and CDR2 (germline): SGHVS, FQNEAQ. The CDR3 DNA reads TGTGCCAGCAGCCTAGGGACAGGGGGTTCTCCAGATACGCAGTATTTT. The encoded protein is CASSLGTGGSPDTQYF.

This clonotype was counted ten times or more. CDR3 nucleotide sequence: TGTGCCAGCAGCTTGGGGAGTGTGGGCGAGCAGTACGTC. This translates into CASSLGSVGEQYV. The chain is built from TRBV7-9 and TRBJ2-7, with D maybe TRBD2 (5 bases). Per germline, CDR1 SEHNR and CDR2 FQNEAQ (reference sequence). Trimming took 3 bases from V and 6 from J, leaving 12 bases between them. The CDR3 runs to 13 residues.

This clonotype was observed many times. This chain connects TRBV7-8 to TRBJ2-5; 8 bases fit TRBD2. Germline V gene sequence: CDR1 SGHVS, CDR2 FQNEAQ. CDR3 size: 15 residues. The V and J ends lost 3 bases and 2 bases, in that order; junction bases with no gene match: 5. CDR3 in DNA: TGTGCCAGCAGCTTGCTGCGGGGGGCTCAAGAGACCCAGTACTTC. Its translation: CASSLLRGAQETQYF.

The CDR3 loop is CASSAGPYEQYV. The CDR3 nucleotides are TGTGCCAGCAGTGCAGGGCCCTACGAGCAGTACGTC. The V call is TRBV7-9, the J call TRBJ2-7, with D possibly matching TRBD1 (5 bases). Trimming took off 6 bases at V and 2 bases at J, with 8 bases between the two ends. CDR3 length equals 12 residues. CDR1 and CDR2 from the germline V gene are SEHNR and FQNEAQ (reference sequence).

The sample holds many counts of this clonotype. This chain joins TRBV19 and TRBJ1-3; 8 nucleotides align to TRBD1. This CDR3 has 17 residues. Germline CDR1 reads LNHDA; CDR2 reads SQIVND (reference sequence). J gave up 0 bases and V 10 bases, and 14 bases lay outside the gene matches. This CDR3 is CATEGTGHPPSGNTIYF. The CDR3 nucleotides read TGTGCCACCGAGGGGACAGGACATCCCCCCTCTGGAAACACCATATATTTT.

The V gene is TRBV7-3, the J gene TRBJ2-1; 12 nucleotides agree with TRBD2. This CDR3 is 17 amino acids long. Germline-derived CDR1 and CDR2 are SGHTA and FQGTGA. J gave up 8 bases and V 5 bases, and 13 bases lay outside the gene matches. This chain's CDR3 is CASSRSASGGATDEQFF. The CDR3 DNA is TGTGCCAGCAGCAGATCCGCTAGCGGGGGGGCCACAGATGAGCAGTTCTTC.